This T cell receptor beta chain originates from a study of T-cell reconstitution after alpha-beta-depleted transplantation in children. Study-wide points: Alpha-beta T cells present about two months after transplant were reported to originate from several hundred expanded graft clones. Among T cells one year after transplant, newly produced cells accounted for most counts and diversity.

Note on this clonotype: Antigen unknown.

Unique molecular identifiers were used to barcode this TCRbeta library. TCRdb re-derived calls from the PCR reads in MiXCR, one entry per CDR3 protein. The sample lists hundreds of thousands of distinct CDR3 sequences; approximately 14% were seen once. This CDR3 spans 14 amino acids. The V end lost 6 bases, the J end lost 1 base, and 13 bases lay between the germline ends. Germline values: CDR1 MNHNS, CDR2 SASEGT. The chain combines TRBV6-1 with TRBJ2-7; D tentatively fits TRBD1 or TRBD2 (6 bases each). The specimen comprised PBMCs, sampled before TCRalphabeta/CD19-depleted stem cell transplant. The receptor comes from a girl aged 2 to 10 with congenital amegakaryocytic thrombocytopenia, due to receive a stem cell transplant. The CDR3 nucleotides are TGTGCCAGCAGGCCCCAGGGGAGGTCCTACGAGCAGTACTTC. As protein: CASRPQGRSYEQYF.